The rows below give T cell receptor beta chains drawn from one sample of a study of CD4 T cells in relation to SARS-CoV-2 and coronaviruses. Only in-frame clones appear in the TCRdb table, and some are missing; sequencing was by immunoSEQ multiplex PCR. This table holds over 20,000 clones, 65% to 80% found once. Their antigen targets remain unknown. The sequenced material came from CD4+ T cells from PBMCs, cultured in vitro. These receptors were collected from a human donor in good health. The CDR3 runs from the conserved cysteine through the conserved F or W. D genes are given only for firm matches. Clone size is shown for a subset of rows, as once, few, many or a class of expanded clone.

TGCGCCAGCAGCCAAGATTGGGAACCGAACTCTGGAAACACCATATATTTT | CASSQDWEPNSGNTIYF | TRBV4-3 | . | TRBJ1-3 | few
TGCGCCAGCAGCCAAGACAGGTCTAGCGGGCCCGATACGCAGTATTTT | CASSQDRSSGPDTQYF | TRBV4-1 | TRBD2 | TRBJ2-3 | .
TGTGCCAGCAGCTTAGGACAGGGGGGCGAAAAACTGTTTTTT | CASSLGQGGEKLFF | TRBV7-9 | TRBD1 | TRBJ1-4 | few
TGTGCCAGCAGGGACAGGGGAGGCGTTTACGAGCAGTACTTC | CASRDRGGVYEQYF | TRBV2 | TRBD1 | TRBJ2-7 | .
TGTGCCAGTAGTATACCCCGGACAGGGATAAAGAGGAACACTGAAGCTTTCTTT | CASSIPRTGIKRNTEAFF | TRBV19 | TRBD1 | TRBJ1-1 | .
TGCGCCAGCAGCTCCCGGGACAGGGCCTCCTACGAGCAGTACTTC | CASSSRDRASYEQYF | TRBV5-1 | TRBD1 | TRBJ2-7 | .
TGTGCCAGTAGTACAACCGGGACAGGGGTTGAAAAACTGTTTTTT | CASSTTGTGVEKLFF | TRBV19 | TRBD1 | TRBJ1-4 | once
TGTGCCAGCAGCCAAGAGGGGGGACAGGGGAACACCGGGGAGCTGTTTTTT | CASSQEGGQGNTGELFF | TRBV4-2 | TRBD1 | TRBJ2-2 | .
TGTGCCAGCAGTTATTCGTCCTACGAGCAGTACTTC | CASSYSSYEQYF | TRBV6-2/TRBV6-3 | . | TRBJ2-7 | few
TGTGCCAGCAGCCGCCGACTAGCGGGGGACGAGCAGTACTTC | CASSRRLAGDEQYF | TRBV21-1 | . | TRBJ2-7 | .
TGTGCCAGCGCTAAGGGACAGGGTACGGAGGAGCAGTACTTC | CASAKGQGTEEQYF | TRBV6-5 | TRBD1 | TRBJ2-7 | .
TGCGCCAGCAGCCAAGATCTCTTAGCGGGAGGTGTCACAGATACGCAGTATTTT | CASSQDLLAGGVTDTQYF | TRBV4-3 | TRBD2 | TRBJ2-3 | once
TGTGCCAGCCGCCCGGCCGGGACAGCTCCAGATACGCAGTATTTT | CASRPAGTAPDTQYF | TRBV2 | TRBD1 | TRBJ2-3 | .
TGTGCCAGCAGCGTAGGCCCGGACCCGATGGAAAAACTGTTTTTT | CASSVGPDPMEKLFF | TRBV9 | . | TRBJ1-4 | .
TGCGCCAGCAGCTTGGGGACCGGCACTGAAGCTTTCTTT | CASSLGTGTEAFF | TRBV5-1 | . | TRBJ1-1 | few
TGTGCCAGCAGTGAACTAGGCGTGGAGGGCACTGAAGCTTTCTTT | CASSELGVEGTEAFF | TRBV25-1 | . | TRBJ1-1 | .
TGTGCCAGCAGCTTCCCCTACGGGGTAGGGGAGCAGTACTTC | CASSFPYGVGEQYF | TRBV11-2 | . | TRBJ2-7 | .
TGTGCCAGCAGTTACAGGGTCACGGCTCAGCCCCAGCATTTT | CASSYRVTAQPQHF | TRBV28 | . | TRBJ1-5 | .
TGCGCCAGCAGCCCGACCCCAGGGTTTCAGCAGTACTTC | CASSPTPGFQQYF | TRBV5-1 | . | TRBJ2-7 | .
TGTGCCAGCTCACCATCCCCGGGGCTTGGGGGCTACACCTTC | CASSPSPGLGGYTF | TRBV18 | . | TRBJ1-2 | .
TGTGCCAGCAGCCCAGGGGGCGCTTACGAGCAGTACTTC | CASSPGGAYEQYF | TRBV4-2 | TRBD1 | TRBJ2-7 | .
TGTGCCAGCAGCAGAGAGGGGGCGCGGGACACTGAAGCTTTCTTT | CASSREGARDTEAFF | TRBV7-2 | TRBD1 | TRBJ1-1 | .
TGTGCCAGCAGCTTAGGACAGGGGGCGGGCGCAGAAAAACTGTTTTTT | CASSLGQGAGAEKLFF | TRBV7-9 | TRBD1 | TRBJ1-4 | .
TGTGCCAGCAGTGAACCGGGACTAGCGGGGGCCAATGAGCAGTTCTTC | CASSEPGLAGANEQFF | TRBV25-1 | TRBD2 | TRBJ2-1 | .
TGTGCCAGCAGTTCCCCCGCTCTAGCGGGAGCGACCGGGGAGCTGTTTTTT | CASSSPALAGATGELFF | TRBV28 | TRBD2 | TRBJ2-2 | .
TGTGCCACCAGATCGGGACAGGACACTGAAGCTTTCTTT | CATRSGQDTEAFF | TRBV24-1 | TRBD1 | TRBJ1-1 | .
TGTGCCAGCAGCTCCCTTCCGGCCTACGAGCAGTACTTC | CASSSLPAYEQYF | TRBV11-1 | . | TRBJ2-7 | .
TGTGCCACCAGTGATTACAGTGAGCAGTTCTTC | CATSDYSEQFF | TRBV24-1 | . | TRBJ2-1 | .
TGCGCCAGCAGCTTAGGGTCCAGCTCCTACAATGAGCAGTTCTTC | CASSLGSSSYNEQFF | TRBV5-1 | . | TRBJ2-1 | .
TGTGCCAGCGGACACTTAAGGCGGGGTGGGGGACGAGGGGAGCTGTTTTTT | CASGHLRRGGGRGELFF | TRBV21-1 | . | TRBJ2-2 | .
TGTGCCAGCAGCGTAGCCGTAGGGGGTGTCTACGAGCAGTACTTC | CASSVAVGGVYEQYF | TRBV9 | . | TRBJ2-7 | few
TGTGCCAGCAGCCAAGCCCCCCTTAGCGGGAGGGCGAGGAGCACAGATACGCAGTATTTT | CASSQAPLSGRARSTDTQYF | TRBV4-2 | TRBD2 | TRBJ2-3 | once
TGTGCCAGCAGTTACGGTAGGGTAGCGGACAAAAACATTCAGTACTTC | CASSYGRVADKNIQYF | TRBV6-2/TRBV6-3 | . | TRBJ2-4 | once
TGCGCCAGCAGCCATAACAGGGGTGCAACTAATGAAAAACTGTTTTTT | CASSHNRGATNEKLFF | TRBV4-3 | TRBD1 | TRBJ1-4 | .
TGTGCCAGCAGCGTAGGTGGCGGGGAGGGCACAGATACGCAGTATTTT | CASSVGGGEGTDTQYF | TRBV9 | . | TRBJ2-3 | once
TGTGCCAGCAGTTACTCTACAAATGTAGCCAAAAACATTCAGTACTTC | CASSYSTNVAKNIQYF | TRBV6-5 | . | TRBJ2-4 | .
TGTGCCAGCAGCTTAGGTGGGGGTGTTCATCAGCCCCAGCATTTT | CASSLGGGVHQPQHF | TRBV7-2 | . | TRBJ1-5 | .
TGTGCCAGCAACACGGGCGGAGATACGCAGTATTTT | CASNTGGDTQYF | TRBV12-3/TRBV12-4 | . | TRBJ2-3 | .
TGTGCCAGCAGCCAACAAAACAGGGCCTCCTACGAGCAGTACTTC | CASSQQNRASYEQYF | TRBV3-1/TRBV3-2 | . | TRBJ2-7 | few
TGTGCCAGCAGCCCACGGACAGGGGAGGGAAACACCATATATTTT | CASSPRTGEGNTIYF | TRBV3-1/TRBV3-2 | TRBD1 | TRBJ1-3 | .
TGTGCCAGCAGCCAAGAAGGGTCCGCCACCCCAGATACGCAGTATTTT | CASSQEGSATPDTQYF | TRBV4-2 | . | TRBJ2-3 | .
TGTGCCAGCAGCATCGGGACTCTCCCCTACGAGCAGTACTTC | CASSIGTLPYEQYF | TRBV5-4 | . | TRBJ2-7 | .
TGTGCCATCAGTGAGATGGTAGGGGATCAGCCCCAGCATTTT | CAISEMVGDQPQHF | TRBV10-3 | . | TRBJ1-5 | .